The rows below give T cell receptor beta chains drawn from one sample of a study of T cells in localized non-small cell lung cancer. Data came from immunoSEQ multiplex PCR; TCRdb stores just in-frame clones and leaves some out. There are about 78,000 clones in the sample; 84% occur only once, and under 3.5% lies in the top ten. The specimen was peripheral blood, collected before any cancer treatment. Receptors originate from a man aged 40 to 69 with stage I lung adenocarcinoma. Both conserved end residues are part of each CDR3. D genes are given only for firm matches. The size entry is marked missing in some rows and otherwise reads once, few, many or a size class.

NA,TRBJ2-1,NA,TRBV5-1,TGCGCCAGCAGCTTGTATCCAGATGATGAGCAGTTCTTC,CASSLYPDDEQFF
NA,TRBJ2-3,TRBD2,TRBV28,TGTGCCAGCAGTTTAGCGGGAGTCACAGATACGCAGTATTTT,CASSLAGVTDTQYF
once,TRBJ2-2,NA,TRBV19,TGTGCCAGTAGTATCGATGGGGGTATTACCGGGGAGCTGTTTTTT,CASSIDGGITGELFF
NA,TRBJ1-2,NA,TRBV5-4,TGTGCCAGCAGCGGCCCAGGAATTTTCGGCTACACCTTC,CASSGPGIFGYTF
NA,TRBJ1-2,NA,TRBV9,TGTGCCAGCAGCCCCGCAGGCTCGGGGGGGGGCTACACCTTC,CASSPAGSGGGYTF
NA,TRBJ2-7,TRBD1,TRBV27,TGTGCCAGCAGTCCACTGGGACAGGGCTCTTGGTACGAGCAGTACTTC,CASSPLGQGSWYEQYF
NA,TRBJ2-3,NA,TRBV11-3,TGTGCCAGCAGCTTAGTAGCAGGTTCAGATACGCAGTATTTT,CASSLVAGSDTQYF
NA,TRBJ1-1,TRBD1,TRBV6-6,TGTGCCAGCAAGGCAGGGGGGTTCTCTGAAGCTTTCTTT,CASKAGGFSEAFF
NA,TRBJ1-2,NA,TRBV2,TGTGCCAGCAGCCCCCCCGGGGGGGGCTATGGCTACACCTTC,CASSPPGGGYGYTF
NA,TRBJ1-6,TRBD1,TRBV4-3,TGCGCCAGCTCGGACAGGGGAAATTCACCCCTCCACTTT,CASSDRGNSPLHF
NA,TRBJ2-1,NA,TRBV7-9,TGTGCCAGCAGCTATTCCGGGACCCCCTCAGATGAGCAGTTCTTC,CASSYSGTPSDEQFF
once,TRBJ2-5,TRBD1,TRBV19,TGTGCCAGTAGTACGACAGGGGGTCGAGAGACCCAGTACTTC,CASSTTGGRETQYF
NA,TRBJ1-1,TRBD1,TRBV10-2,TGCGCCAGCAGTGACAGGGGGAGGGGAATTGAGAACACTGAAGCTTTCTTT,CASSDRGRGIENTEAFF
NA,TRBJ2-7,NA,TRBV19,TGTGCCAGTAGTATCCAGGGCTTAATCATGGGCGAGCAGTACTTC,CASSIQGLIMGEQYF
NA,TRBJ2-1,NA,TRBV27,TGTGCCAGCAGTTTCAGATGGTCGACCAAAATAAAATGGCAGTTCTTC,CASSFRWSTKIKWQFF
NA,TRBJ2-7,NA,TRBV5-4,TGTGCCAGCAGCTTGGCCGGAGGGAACGAGCAGTACTTC,CASSLAGGNEQYF
once,TRBJ1-4,NA,TRBV2,TGTGCCAGCAGTGAGTCCGGGTATAGTGAAAAACTGTTTTTT,CASSESGYSEKLFF
NA,TRBJ2-2,NA,TRBV25-1,TGTGCCAGCGCAGAGGGCGGACTCACCGGGGAGCTGTTTTTT,CASAEGGLTGELFF
NA,TRBJ2-6,NA,TRBV5-1,TGCGCCAGCAGGTCTATTACCTCTGGGGCCAACGTCCTGACTTTC,CASRSITSGANVLTF
few,TRBJ2-1,TRBD1,TRBV6-5,TGTGCCAGCAGTTATTATCCGGGACAGATCTACAATGAGCAGTTCTTC,CASSYYPGQIYNEQFF
NA,TRBJ1-3,TRBD1,TRBV10-1,TGCGCCAGCGGGACAGGAGGTATCTCTGGAAACACCATATATTTT,CASGTGGISGNTIYF
few,TRBJ1-3,NA,TRBV7-2,TGTGCCAGCAGAGGAGGATCTGGAAACACCATATATTTT,CASRGGSGNTIYF
NA,TRBJ2-1,NA,TRBV7-8,TGTGCCAGCAGCTTAGTAGGTTACAATGAGCAGTTCTTC,CASSLVGYNEQFF
NA,TRBJ2-7,NA,TRBV7-2,TGTGCCAGCAGCTTAGAGCGGAGCTACGAGCAGTACTTC,CASSLERSYEQYF
NA,TRBJ1-1,NA,TRBV27,TGTGCCAGCAGTATGGGGAGCCTGGGCACTGAAGCTTTCTTT,CASSMGSLGTEAFF
NA,TRBJ2-7,TRBD1,TRBV9,TGTGCCAGCAGCGTAGGAGTAGGGGGCGGAGAGGAGCAGTACTTC,CASSVGVGGGEEQYF
few,TRBJ2-2,NA,TRBV14,TGTGCCAGCAGCCAGTACATGATAGCGAACACCGGGGAGCTGTTTTTT,CASSQYMIANTGELFF
NA,TRBJ2-3,TRBD1,TRBV5-1,TGCGCCAGCAGCTTTGGGGACAGGGGGTCGACAGATACGCAGTATTTT,CASSFGDRGSTDTQYF
NA,TRBJ1-2,TRBD1,TRBV6-5,TGTGCCAGCAGCAACACAGGGGATGGCTACACCTTC,CASSNTGDGYTF
NA,TRBJ1-2,TRBD1,TRBV18,TGTGCCAGCTCACCCGGGACAGGGCTAAGTAACTATGGCTACACCTTC,CASSPGTGLSNYGYTF
NA,TRBJ2-3,TRBD1,TRBV27,TGTGCCAGCAGTCCTTGGGACAGGAACACAGATACGCAGTATTTT,CASSPWDRNTDTQYF
NA,TRBJ2-3,NA,TRBV7-2,TGTGCCAGCAGCTTCTCTGTACTAGATACGCAGTATTTT,CASSFSVLDTQYF
NA,TRBJ1-2,TRBD1,TRBV18,TGTGCCAGCTCCGGGACAGTAATAGGCTATGGCTACACCTTC,CASSGTVIGYGYTF
NA,TRBJ2-1,NA,TRBV18,TGTGCCAGCTCCCAAGGACTATTCAATGAGCAGTTCTTC,CASSQGLFNEQFF
NA,TRBJ2-5,NA,TRBV2,TGTGCCAGCAGTGAACCGAGGAAAAGCAGGGTAGCCCAAGAGACCCAGTACTTC,CASSEPRKSRVAQETQYF
NA,TRBJ1-4,NA,TRBV7-2,TGTGCCAGCAGCTTATCTGAGAATGAAAAACTGTTTTTT,CASSLSENEKLFF
NA,TRBJ1-4,NA,TRBV19,TGTGCCAGTAGCGGGCCCGGTTGGGGGGAAAAACTGTTTTTT,CASSGPGWGEKLFF
NA,TRBJ2-1,TRBD2,TRBV30,TGTGCCTTCTCTAGCGGGAGGACATCCTCCTACAATGAGCAGTTCTTC,CAFSSGRTSSYNEQFF
few,TRBJ2-7,NA,TRBV21-1,TGTGCCAGCAGCAAAGCGCAGACCGAGCAGTACTTC,CASSKAQTEQYF
NA,TRBJ2-1,TRBD2,TRBV6-5,TGTGCCAGCAGTTCGACTAGCGGGGGGAACAATGAGCAGTTCTTC,CASSSTSGGNNEQFF
NA,TRBJ2-5,NA,TRBV6-5,TGTGCCAGCACCCACTTAGGGAACCAGTACTTC,CASTHLGNQYF
NA,TRBJ1-1,NA,TRBV5-4,TGTGCCAGCAACCCCCGGGGTGGCGGAGACACTGAAGCTTTCTTT,CASNPRGGGDTEAFF
NA,TRBJ1-1,NA,TRBV7-3,TGTGCCAGCAGCTTACAAGCGGGGCCGAACACTGAAGCTTTCTTT,CASSLQAGPNTEAFF
NA,TRBJ2-5,TRBD2,TRBV5-4,TGTGCCAGCAGCTTGGGGGGCGGGAGTCGTCAAGAGACCCAGTACTTC,CASSLGGGSRQETQYF
NA,TRBJ1-2,TRBD1,TRBV19,TGTGCCAGTAGTATAAGGGACAGGACTAACTATGGCTACACCTTC,CASSIRDRTNYGYTF